This is a list of T cell receptor beta chains from one sample in a study of cytomegalovirus exposure and HLA in healthy donors. This table comes from immunoSEQ multiplex PCR, and its TCRdb copy is limited to in-frame clones, with some not included. The sample comprises some 150,000 clones, about 64% of which are singletons, and 6% to 8.5% rests with the top ten. The material sequenced was PBMCs. These receptors came from an older woman in good health and CMV-seropositive. Both conserved end residues are trimmed from each CDR3. D genes are given only for firm matches.

>-|TRBJ1-2|TRBV2
ASSDWGQNYGYT
>-|TRBJ2-2|TRBV4-2
ASSPREWRASTGESGELF
>-|TRBJ2-6|TRBV5-1
ASSSTEGVSGANVLT
>-|TRBJ2-7|TRBV11-2
ASSPIHFPEQY
>-|TRBJ2-3|TRBV6-5
ASSRTRGDTQY
>-|TRBJ1-5|TRBV19
ASSIAGTLSNQPQH
>TRBD2|TRBJ2-7|TRBV5-1
ASSLEGTSGYYEQY
>TRBD2|TRBJ2-7|TRBV4-2
ASSQEAFAGDSYEQY
>-|TRBJ1-3|TRBV5-1
ASSLGQKGNTIY
>TRBD1|TRBJ2-7|TRBV6-5
ASSYGQGAYEQY
>TRBD1|TRBJ1-4|TRBV2
ASRTGFDDEKLF
>TRBD1|TRBJ1-1|TRBV5-1
ASSTRTGRDTEAF
>-|TRBJ1-5|TRBV10-3
AISDRPGGQPQH
>TRBD2|TRBJ2-3|TRBV7-9
ASSLENPGGRVADTQY
>TRBD1|TRBJ1-2|TRBV6-5
ASSPGQGNYGYT
>-|TRBJ2-5|TRBV14
ASSHSASALRETQY
>TRBD2|TRBJ2-1|TRBV5-1
ASSTTSGSPNEQF
>TRBD2|TRBJ2-1|TRBV10-3
AIKGTSGNVEQF
>TRBD2|TRBJ2-4|TRBV19
ASFGTSGTLGTKNIQY
>TRBD1|TRBJ2-5|TRBV5-1
ASSSGTAQAKQETQY
>-|TRBJ1-2|TRBV9
ASSVSTTGAGGYT
>-|TRBJ1-1|TRBV15
ATSRDRSQNTEAF
>-|TRBJ1-5|TRBV5-1
ASVPAGEGDQPQH
>-|TRBJ1-2|TRBV19
ASNHRGEAGYT
>TRBD1|TRBJ1-1|TRBV14
ASSQVVRGRNTEAF
>-|TRBJ2-7|TRBV18
ASSGQGIGDQY
>TRBD1|TRBJ1-2|TRBV11-1
ASSYESGTGGIYGYT
>TRBD1|TRBJ2-7|TRBV2
ASNRGYEQY
>TRBD1|TRBJ2-5|TRBV9
AGSAAGTGGETQY
>TRBD1|TRBJ1-2|TRBV4-1
ASSQEGQGFGYT
>TRBD1|TRBJ1-1|TRBV10-3
AIRGTGTNTEAF
>-|TRBJ1-1|TRBV7-9
ASSSQGGTEAF
>TRBD1|TRBJ1-2|TRBV4-1
ASSQDRGRNYGYT
>-|TRBJ1-1|TRBV7-2
ASSLGGPTEAF
>-|TRBJ1-2|TRBV28
ASSFLTPGSYGYT
>TRBD1|TRBJ1-4|TRBV5-1
ASGTGAATNEKLF
>-|TRBJ1-2|TRBV29-1
SVKRGTRDYGYT
>-|TRBJ1-5|TRBV9
ASSVEGGNQPQH
>TRBD1|TRBJ1-2|TRBV28
ASSRQGFGYT
>-|TRBJ2-3|TRBV10-1
ASSLGDTQY
>-|TRBJ1-1|TRBV7-8
ASSRPGLPTEAF
>TRBD1|TRBJ2-5|TRBV19
ASSPGQGSETQY
>-|TRBJ1-1|TRBV28
ASSLPMAGRTEAF
>-|TRBJ2-1|TRBV7-2
ASSLFGLGPFNEQF
>TRBD2|TRBJ2-7|TRBV7-2
ASSFSLAGPSYEQY
>TRBD1|TRBJ2-2|TRBV11-2
ASSLFGTGDAGELF
>-|TRBJ1-3|TRBV5-7
ASSLFPRVDSGNAIY
>TRBD1|TRBJ1-2|TRBV4-3
ASSQRTGMNYGYT
>-|TRBJ1-1|TRBV6-1
ASSEPYSTANTEAF
>-|TRBJ2-7|TRBV6-5
ASSPWTTSYEQY
>-|TRBJ2-3|TRBV4-1
ASSKPSTDTQY
>-|TRBJ2-7|TRBV11-2
ASSYVGGFEQY
>TRBD2|TRBJ2-3|TRBV4-2
ASSSLAGGRSTDTQY
>TRBD2|TRBJ2-1|TRBV7-3
ASSEKGLAGGPHNEQF
>TRBD1|TRBJ1-1|TRBV5-1
ASSPTGTVNTEAF
>-|TRBJ2-1|TRBV28
ASTSGRNEQF
>-|TRBJ2-5|TRBV5-4
ASSARRSLSDETQY
>-|TRBJ2-1|TRBV7-2
ASSLGLDEQF
>TRBD1|TRBJ2-7|TRBV28
ASRDRGAISYEQY